The next 19 T cell receptor beta chains were all read from a single sample in a study of T cell repertoires and leukemia-associated antigens. TCRdb called the 5' RACE reads again in MiXCR, with one record for every CDR3 protein. The table lists approximately 12,000 distinct CDR3 sequences, over 40% of them singletons. For these TCRs, the target antigens are not known. The sample comprised CD3+ T cells sorted from blood and cultured. The origin of the receptors is a female donor in good health.

This chain joins TRBV11-1 and TRBJ2-1, with D perhaps assigned TRBD1 or TRBD2 (5 bases each). V was pared by 5 bases and J by 8 bases, with 16 bases between. Germline lookup yields CDR1 SGHAT and CDR2 FQDESV (reference sequence). CDR3 length equals 14 residues. The CDR3: CASSPGTFGDEQFF. CDR3 nucleotides: TGTGCCAGCAGCCCCGGGACGTTCGGCGATGAGCAGTTCTTC.

This clonotype was detected only once. A read error may explain this, as a much larger clone is one base away. Likely a read error: the CDR3 ends without its conserved phenylalanine or tryptophan. The chain recombines TRBV25-1 with TRBJ2-3; possibly TRBD1 or TRBD2 for D (5 bases each). This CDR3 has 14 amino acids. Germline V gene sequence: CDR1 MGHDK, CDR2 SYGVNS. This CDR3 is CASSAGPYTDAQYL. The CDR3 nucleotides are TGTGCCAGCAGTGCGGGACCCTATACAGATGCGCAGTATCTT.

This clonotype is medium-sized by share. V and J are TRBV9 and TRBJ1-6, with D unclear. Trimming cost V 3 bases and J 7 bases, with 5 bases left between them. The germline V gene encodes CDR1 SGDLS and CDR2 YYNGEE. The CDR3 contains 12 residues. For the CDR3, the DNA is TGTGCCAGCAGCGGCTCCAATTCACCCCTCCACTTT. This gives the protein CASSGSNSPLHF.

As regards this clonotype: It may be a read error: a sequence one base away is much more abundant. The CDR3 carries no conserved terminal phenylalanine or tryptophan, so it likely arises from a read error. J is TRBJ1-4 and V is TRBV5-6; tentatively, D is TRBD1 (5 bases). V dropped 7 bases and J dropped 8 bases, with 18 bases sitting between them. Germline V gives CDR1 SGHDT, CDR2 YYEEEE. The CDR3 sequence is 14 residues long. This CDR3 reads CASAESRDVEKLFL. For the CDR3, the DNA is TGTGCCAGCGCCGAGTCGCGGGACGTCGAAAAACTGTTTCTT.

The CDR3 sequence is CASSLGGSVEQFF. CDR3 nucleotides: TGTGCCAGCAGTTTAGGGGGAAGCGTTGAGCAGTTCTTC. The chain recombines TRBV12-3 or TRBV12-4 with TRBJ2-1; D ambiguous. The CDR3 extends over 13 amino acids. Trimming stripped 1 base from V and 9 bases from J, with 10 bases between.

The chain employs TRBV27 and TRBJ1-6; D is uncertain. This CDR3 contains 15 residues. The V end lost 0 bases, the J end lost 6 bases, and 9 bases lay between the germline ends. Per the germline V gene, CDR1 is MNHEY and CDR2 is SMNVEV (reference sequence). The DNA for the CDR3 is TGTGCCAGCAGTTTATCTCCAGCGGGTAATTCACCCCTCCACTTT. Its protein is CASSLSPAGNSPLHF.

This chain's CDR3 is CSLEGVGTEQFF. The DNA for the CDR3 is TGCAGCTTAGAGGGGGTGGGAACTGAGCAGTTCTTC. V usage is TRBV29-1 and J usage is TRBJ2-1, with D perhaps TRBD1 (6 bases). Germline assignment: CDR1 SQVTM and CDR2 ANQGSEA. Deletions cut 8 bases from V and 9 bases from J, with 17 bases between. The CDR3 loop spans 12 amino acids.

This clonotype was counted ten times or more. The chain uses TRBV12-3 or TRBV12-4 and TRBJ2-7, with D perhaps being TRBD1 or TRBD2 (5 bases each). The length of the CDR3 is 12 residues. The V end was cut by 6 bases, the J end by 5 bases, with 11 bases between. The chain's CDR3 is CASSSGTNEQYF. The CDR3 DNA reads TGTGCCAGCAGCTCCGGGACCAACGAGCAGTACTTC.

The chain recombines TRBV10-3 with TRBJ2-1; weak D call: TRBD1 (6 bases). Trimming pared 3 bases from V and 9 bases from J, leaving 18 bases between. The CDR3 runs to 15 residues. The germline gives CDR1 ENHRY, CDR2 SYGVKD. DNA for the CDR3: TGTGCCATCAGTGATAAGGGGGAGACCCTCGGTGAGCAGTTCTTC. Its protein product is CAISDKGETLGEQFF.

The chain combines TRBV18 with TRBJ2-1, with D perhaps TRBD1 (5 bases). Germline V CDR1 and CDR2: KGHSH, LQKENI. The V end lost 4 bases, the J end lost 3 bases, and 10 bases lay between the germline ends. The CDR3 is 14 residues long. The CDR3 here is CASSQGRNYNEQFF. The CDR3 DNA follows: TGTGCCAGCTCACAGGGGCGAAACTACAATGAGCAGTTCTTC.

CDR3 region: CATSRDWEQTISITQHF. The CDR3, as DNA: TGTGCCACCAGCAGAGATTGGGAACAGACCATCTCCATCACCCAGCATTTT. The chain uses TRBV15 and TRBJ1-5; no definite D call. The CDR3 sequence is 17 residues long. The V gene lost 0 bases and the J gene lost 11 bases, with 23 bases spanning the gap. Germline V gene sequence: CDR1 LNHNV, CDR2 YYDKDF (reference sequence).

The chain carries TRBV12-3 or TRBV12-4 and TRBJ2-7; TRBD2 aligns across 14 bases. V gave up 7 bases and J gave up 6 bases; unmatched junction bases: 8. The CDR3 runs to 15 residues. CDR3 sequence reads: CASTATSGRVREQYF. The DNA for the CDR3 is TGTGCCAGCACCGCGACTAGCGGGAGGGTCCGCGAGCAGTACTTC.

The chain has TRBV9 and TRBJ2-1; TRBD2 aligns across 7 bases. This CDR3 comprises 16 residues. Trimming at V came to 0 bases and at J to 4 bases, leaving 7 bases not matched to a gene. Germline CDR1 is SGDLS and CDR2 is YYNGEE. The CDR3 region has the DNA TGTGCCAGCAGCGTAGGGTCTAGCGGCCTTTACAATGAGCAGTTCTTC. Protein: CASSVGSSGLYNEQFF. Drawing the rest from reference TRBV9 and TRBJ2-1, the complete variable domain is DSGVTQTPKHLITATGQRVTLRCSPRSGDLSVYWYQQSLDQGLQFLIQYYNGEERAKGNILERFSAQQFPDLHSELNLSSLELGDSALYFCASSVGSSGLYNEQFFGPGTRLTVL.

The rearrangement uses TRBV20-1 and TRBJ2-6; D remains unclear. Trimming stripped 3 bases from V and 0 bases from J, with 12 bases between. The CDR3 is 16 amino acids. In germline, CDR1 is DFQATT, CDR2 SNEGSKA (reference sequence). This CDR3 is CSASTETGSGANVLTF. The CDR3 DNA follows: TGCAGTGCTAGTACGGAGACGGGCTCTGGGGCCAACGTCCTGACTTTC.

In this sample, this clonotype is medium-sized. The rearrangement joins TRBV12-3 or TRBV12-4 to TRBJ1-5; 7 bases fit TRBD1. V trimming: 7 bases; J trimming: 3 bases; junction bases outside the gene matches: 6. The CDR3 loop spans 14 amino acids. The CDR3 reads CASTMDRNNQPQHF. The DNA of the CDR3 is TGTGCCAGCACCATGGACAGGAACAATCAGCCCCAGCATTTT.

A note on this clonotype: Germline and junction disagree at one end, which may indicate a read error. The chain has TRBV25-1 and TRBJ2-1; the D call may be TRBD1 or TRBD2 (5 bases each). The CDR3 runs 15 residues. Germline CDR1 is MGHDK and CDR2 is SYGVNS. CDR3 nucleotide sequence: TGTGCCGGCAGTGACTATGGGACCCCTACGGGTGAGCAGTTCTTC. This gives the protein CAGSDYGTPTGEQFF.

The rearrangement uses TRBV9 and TRBJ2-1, with 12 nucleotides matching TRBD2. In germline, CDR1 is SGDLS, CDR2 YYNGEE. V lost 4 bases and J lost 15; bases outside the gene matches: 11. The CDR3 contains 14 residues. The CDR3 sequence is CASSLRASGRAGFF. The CDR3 coding sequence is TGTGCCAGCAGCTTAAGGGCTAGCGGGAGGGCCGGGTTCTTC.

CDR3 sequence reads: CASSPRGEGSPLHF. The CDR3 coding sequence is TGTGCCAGCAGTCCACGGGGGGAGGGTTCACCCCTCCACTTT. This sequence joins TRBV28 and TRBJ1-6, with D tentatively TRBD1 (5 bases). This CDR3 region has 14 residues. V was clipped by 5 bases and J by 9 bases, with 14 bases between them. Germline loops: CDR1 MDHEN, CDR2 SYDVKM.

This clonotype was counted ten times or more. The gene calls are TRBV10-3 and TRBJ1-2; possible D gene TRBD1, 5 bases. V gave up 4 bases and J gave up 2 bases, with 11 bases separating them. The CDR3 is 14 amino acids. CDR1 is ENHRY, CDR2 SYGVKD, per germline. CDR3 in amino acids: CAISAGRVNYGYTF. The CDR3 nucleotides read TGTGCCATCAGTGCGGGCAGGGTGAACTATGGCTACACCTTC.